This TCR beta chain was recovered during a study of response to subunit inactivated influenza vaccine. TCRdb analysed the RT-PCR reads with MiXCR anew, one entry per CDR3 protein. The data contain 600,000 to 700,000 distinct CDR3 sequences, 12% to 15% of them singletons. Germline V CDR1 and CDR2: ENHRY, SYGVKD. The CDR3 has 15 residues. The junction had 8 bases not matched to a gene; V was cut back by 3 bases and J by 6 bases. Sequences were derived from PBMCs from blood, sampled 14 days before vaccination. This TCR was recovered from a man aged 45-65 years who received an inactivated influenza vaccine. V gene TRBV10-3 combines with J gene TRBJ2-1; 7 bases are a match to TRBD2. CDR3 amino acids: CAISEREGLSNEQFF. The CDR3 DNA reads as TGTGCCATCAGTGAAAGGGAGGGACTGAGCAATGAGCAGTTCTTC.